This T cell receptor (beta chain) originates from a study of T cell responses to AZD1222 COVID-19 vaccine. General study results and limits: Spike-specific TCR breadth and depth went up after people got two AZD1222 doses. At baseline, seropositivity was found in only six or seven AZD1222 recipients. The donor cohort was predominantly white British with a female majority, and clonal diversity may have been underestimated. As reported, nearly half of all spike-specific TCRs target variant regions that are unmutated.

Comment on this clone: The antigen is unknown.

Produced via immunoSEQ multiplex PCR; TCRdb's table is partial and in-frame only. Of 94,000 or so clones in the sample, 90% were seen once. The CDR3 runs to 14 residues. With 5 bases clipped from V and 5 bases from J, the junction kept 8 bases outside the gene matches. Per the germline V gene, CDR1 is SGHAT and CDR2 is FQNNGV. The chain employs TRBV11-2 and TRBJ1-1; TRBD1 aligns across 7 bases. The sample in question was peripheral blood, obtained on day 0 of AZD1222 vaccination. The source is an adult in good health. The CDR3 spells CASSPRQGTTEAFF. DNA of the CDR3: TGTGCCAGCAGCCCCCGACAGGGAACAACTGAAGCTTTCTTT.